The following is a T cell receptor beta chain sequence with its context. These data are taken from a study of identifying expanded T cells in peripheral blood. Healthy donors had no documented immune events, such as infections, while sampled. Germline V CDR1 and CDR2: SGHRS, YFSETQ. The CDR3 contains 14 residues. The V and J ends lost 4 bases and 4 bases, in that order; junction bases with no gene match: 5. Assay used: immunoSEQ multiplex PCR; TCRdb lists only in-frame clones, some missing. The sample lists approximately 140,000 clones, approximately 86% occurring once. The sequence was collected from a person between 18 and 75 years old in good health. The specimen sequenced was blood. The chain employs TRBV5-1 and TRBJ2-4, with 7 nucleotides matching TRBD1. The CDR3 reads CASSLGQAKNIQYF. The CDR3 DNA sequence: TGCGCCAGCAGCCTAGGACAGGCTAAAAACATTCAGTACTTC.